Here is one TCR beta chain with its context. No cognate antigen has been identified for it. Nothing much larger sits one base from this clone, and base qualities are not available. One collaborating source in Seattle enrolled patients while the patients were actively infected and followed the patients over time throughout the course of disease. Collaborating institutions collected whole blood in K2EDTA tubes following their own protocols. For TCRbeta analysis, collaborators shipped samples as frozen whole blood, isolated PBMCs, or DNA extracted from either of those sample types. The immunoSEQ Assay, a bias-controlled multiplex PCR, was used to amplify TCRbeta CDR3 regions from genomic DNA. Per the original workflow: The number of nucleated cells in each sample was estimated by amplification of reference gene primers within the assay. To quantify the absolute abundance of each unique TCRbeta CDR3 rearrangement, sequence reads were collapsed and filtered. For each sample, productive Simpson clonality was calculated by taking the square root of Simpson's diversity index across productive rearrangements. Entries here come from immuneACCESS through TCRdb and include only in-frame sequences with V and J called. Some clones fail to appear in such tables; in the studies checked, an unresolved V gene covers under half of the shortfall, and the cause of the remainder is unknown. D and trimming were read from the DNA, whereas the V and J calls and clone size are those reported in that table. The sample yields about 240,000 clones; around 81% were counted once. The ten most abundant clones make up 7.5% of the sample.

The sample comes from a study of blood T cell repertoires in COVID-19 (TCRdb year 2020). In the study overall: The collaborator samples originated in the United States, Italy and Spain and spanned the acute and convalescent phases of COVID-19. Samples were obtained from the ongoing ImmuneRACE study (first 160 participants) and from about 1,300 subjects provided by 6 global collaborators. Where available, HLA class I and class II types were taken from metadata supplied by the sample provider and were not determined by assay-based typing. Deeply sampled blood TCRbeta repertoires from subjects exposed to, actively infected with, or recovered from COVID-19 were included in the dataset. The sample metadata nearly always contained a de-identified subject ID, COVID-19 status, age in years and sex. A freely available public database, intended as a resource for researchers studying the immune response to SARS-CoV-2, is where the repertoires were released. The material from the prospective study consisted of cDNA or gDNA derived from T cells, B-cell-depleted T cells, or PBMCs.

What the authors observed across the whole study: The quantity of clinical and demographic metadata differed by source and by participant and was supplied without curation.

Relative to germline, V is missing 6 bases and J is missing 2 bases, with 12 bases of the junction outside any gene match. Taken from cysteine to phenylalanine, the CDR3 has 16 residues. Only CDR3 DNA remains: 48 bases, in frame from the first base. Based on the germline V gene, the CDR1 and CDR2 sequences are MNHEY and SVGEGT. This TCR came from a woman aged 80 or older with COVID-19, enrolled during active disease. The V and J genes are TRBV6-2 or TRBV6-3 and TRBJ1-1, and 7 junctional nucleotides match TRBD1. Specimen: peripheral blood. At the DNA level, the sequence is TGTGCCAGCAGCTCTCCCACAGGGGCAGTAAACACTGAAGCTTTCTTT. It translates to CASSSPTGAVNTEAFF.